The sequence of this T cell receptor (beta chain) was determined in a study of blood T cell repertoires in COVID-19. About the research overall: There were acute and convalescent COVID-19 samples, and they came from the United States, Italy and Spain. Nucleic acid was either cDNA or gDNA, and it came from T cells, B-cell-depleted T cells, or PBMCs.

Germline-derived CDR1 and CDR2 are MNHEY and SVGAGI. The V end was cut by 6 bases, the J end by 2 bases, with 16 bases between. The CDR3 covers 15 residues. Only one count was recorded for this clone. Authors' processing steps: Amplification from reference gene primers served as the basis for estimated nucleated cell counts. Repertoires were generated with immunoSEQ multiplex PCR, while TCRdb's copy carries only in-frame clones and drops some. The V and J calls and clone size come from that table; D and trimming were worked out from the DNA. The profile shows about 160,000 clones, just under 95% of them singletons.

V and J are TRBV6-5 and TRBJ1-2, with D possibly being TRBD1 (6 bases). The receptor comes from a woman in her forties or fifties with acute or convalescent COVID-19. Material for sequencing was peripheral blood. The CDR3 spells CASRLYREANYGYTF. The CDR3 DNA is TGTGCCAGCAGGTTATACAGGGAAGCGAACTATGGCTACACCTTC.